This record looks at one T cell receptor beta chain sequence and its context. The authors reverse transcribed roughly 0.5 to 1 ug RNA with random hexamers. TCRdb re-derived calls from the immunoSEQ multiplex PCR reads in MiXCR, one entry per CDR3 protein. This sample has more than 110,000 distinct CDR3 sequences; over 85% occur once, and the top ten carry 0.27%. This specimen belongs to a study of CD8 T cells in Susac syndrome. Germline V CDR1 and CDR2: ENHRY, SYGVKD. The length of the CDR3 is 13 residues. V was shortened by 1 base and J by 1 base, with 5 bases between the two germline ends. Sequencing was done on a sample of CD8+ T cells from PBMCs. The clonotype was recovered from a human donor in good health. The chain links TRBV10-3 to TRBJ2-7; D not certain. The CDR3 nucleotides read TGTGCCATCAGTGAGTTACTTTCCTACGAGCAGTACTTC. As protein: CAISELLSYEQYF.